Below are 27 T cell receptor beta chains sequenced from a single sample in a study of T-cell reconstitution after alpha-beta-depleted transplantation in children. Unique molecular identifiers were used in preparing the TCRbeta library. TCRdb itself ran the PCR reads through MiXCR, one entry per CDR3 protein. The sample contains over 200,000 distinct CDR3 sequences, over 15% of which appear only once. This sample comprised PBMCs, mostly from graft donor cells, obtained 360 days after TCRalphabeta/CD19-depleted stem cell transplant. These receptors were collected from a male patient aged 2 to 10 who had a stem cell transplant for acute lymphoblastic leukemia, so the T cells may come from the graft donor.

The J gene is TRBJ2-2, the V gene TRBV5-1; TRBD1 matches 9 bases. The germline V gene has CDR1 SGHRS and CDR2 YFSETQ. The CDR3 has 14 residues. V was clipped by 7 bases and J by 3 bases; unmatched bases: 4. This CDR3 is CASRRTGDTGELFF. The CDR3 bases are TGCGCCAGCCGGAGGACAGGGGACACCGGGGAGCTGTTTTTT.

This clonotype has only a few counts. The V call is TRBV6-2 or TRBV6-3, the J call TRBJ1-3, with D perhaps matching TRBD1 (6 bases). CDR3 length equals 16 residues. Deletions cut 6 bases from V and 8 bases from J, with 23 bases between. Germline-derived CDR1 and CDR2 are MNHEY and SVGEGT. CDR3 coding DNA: TGTGCCAGCAGCCTCTTCGGACAGTTCACATCTGACACCATATATTTT. Amino acid sequence: CASSLFGQFTSDTIYF.

This clonotype has a count of ten or more. The V and J genes are TRBV20-1 and TRBJ2-7; maybe TRBD1 (5 bases). CDR3 size: 12 residues. Trimming left V 0 bases short and J 6 bases short, with 9 bases between. Germline loops: CDR1 DFQATT, CDR2 SNEGSKA (reference sequence). CDR3 residues: CSARERRAEQYF. For the CDR3, the DNA is TGCAGTGCTAGAGAGCGCAGGGCCGAGCAGTACTTC.

The rearrangement joins TRBV5-8 to TRBJ2-1, with D unclear. Trimming cost V 0 bases and J 3 bases, with 16 bases left between them. Germline values: CDR1 SGHTS, CDR2 YDEGEE. CDR3 length: 17 amino acids. The CDR3 DNA follows: TGTGCCAGCAGCTTGGTATCCCTGGCGGCCTACTACAATGAGCAGTTCTTC. Protein sequence: CASSLVSLAAYYNEQFF. Filled out from reference TRBV5-8 and TRBJ2-1, the complete variable domain reads EAGVTQSPTHLIKTRGQQATLRCSPISGHTSVYWYQQALGLGLQFLLWYDEGEERNRGNFPPRFSGRQFPNYSSELNVNALELEDSALYLCASSLVSLAAYYNEQFFGPGTRLTVL.

This clonotype showed up just a few times. This rearrangement joins TRBV29-1 to TRBJ1-3; D not resolved. The germline V and J ends were trimmed by 5 bases and 6 bases, with 11 bases remaining between them. Germline V gene sequence: CDR1 SQVTM, CDR2 ANQGSEA. CDR3 length: 12 amino acids. In nucleotides, the CDR3 is TGCAGCGTTCGGGCGGCGGAAAACACCATATATTTT. This encodes CSVRAAENTIYF. Variable domain in full (rest from reference TRBV29-1 and TRBJ1-3): SAVISQKPSRDICQRGTSLTIQCQVDSQVTMMFWYRQQPGQSLTLIATANQGSEATYESGFVIDKFPISRPNLTFSTLTVSNMSPEDSSIYLCSVRAAENTIYFGEGSWLTVV.

The genes are TRBV18 and TRBJ2-3; D ambiguous. The CDR3 has 15 amino acids. CDR1 is KGHSH, CDR2 LQKENI, per germline. Trimming pared 1 base from V and 6 bases from J, leaving 14 bases between. For the CDR3, the DNA is TGTGCCAGCTCACCACTGGGGTCACATCCCGATACGCAGTATTTT. Its translation is CASSPLGSHPDTQYF.

V and J are TRBV12-5 and TRBJ2-7, with D perhaps TRBD1 or TRBD2 (6 bases each). V was shortened by 3 bases and J by 4 bases, with 16 bases between the two germline ends. Per the germline V gene, CDR1 is LGHNT and CDR2 is FRNRAP. CDR3 size: 15 residues. DNA for the CDR3: TGTGCTAGTGGTTTAGGAGGGACACTCGCATACGAGCAGTACTTC. It encodes CASGLGGTLAYEQYF.

In nucleotides, the CDR3 is TGTGCCAGTAGTATGGTGTCTAGCGGGAGTTACGAGCAGTACTTC. Protein sequence: CASSMVSSGSYEQYF. The chain employs TRBV19 and TRBJ2-7, with 10 positions matching TRBD2. The junction had 6 bases not matched to a gene; V was cut back by 3 bases and J by 4 bases. Germline V gene sequence: CDR1 LNHDA, CDR2 SQIVND (reference sequence). This CDR3 has 15 amino acids.

This clonotype appeared many times. V gene TRBV3-1 combines with J gene TRBJ2-1; 10 positions match TRBD2. The CDR3 loop spans 15 amino acids. CDR1 is LGHDT and CDR2 is YNNKEL in the germline V gene (reference sequence). J lost 5 bases, V lost 6 bases, and 7 bases had no gene match. The DNA of the CDR3 is TGTGCCAGCAGGGACTTAGCGGGGGGCCACAATGAGCAGTTCTTC. Translated: CASRDLAGGHNEQFF.

This clonotype was seen only a few times. This chain links TRBV11-2 with TRBJ1-4; D gene ambiguous. The germline V gene has CDR1 SGHAT and CDR2 FQNNGV. Trimming took 3 bases from V and 0 from J, leaving 8 bases between them. This CDR3 comprises 15 residues. The DNA of the CDR3 is TGTGCCAGCAGCTTTCAGATCGCAACTAATGAAAAACTGTTTTTT. Encoded protein: CASSFQIATNEKLFF.

This clonotype was found a few times. V is TRBV9 and J is TRBJ2-2; D is ambiguous. Trimming left V 6 bases short and J 5 bases short, with 8 bases between. CDR3 size: 12 residues. Germline V gives CDR1 SGDLS, CDR2 YYNGEE. In nucleotides, the CDR3 is TGTGCCAGCACTCAACAAACCGGGGAGCTGTTTTTT. The encoded protein is CASTQQTGELFF.

The J gene is TRBJ1-1, the V gene TRBV3-1; D is ambiguous. Germline assignment: CDR1 LGHDT and CDR2 YNNKEL (reference sequence). Deletions cut 2 bases from V and 6 bases from J, with 16 bases between. The CDR3 totals 15 residues. The DNA for the CDR3 is TGTGCCAGCAGCCAAATTACTTGGCCGGAAGCTGAAGCTTTCTTT. This sequence encodes CASSQITWPEAEAFF.

The chain couples TRBV12-3 or TRBV12-4 to TRBJ2-7, with D perhaps TRBD2 (5 bases). V was shortened by 3 bases and J by 3 bases, with 12 bases between the two germline ends. The CDR3 covers 14 residues. CDR3 in amino acids: CASSLGEGIYEQYF. The CDR3 nucleotides are TGTGCCAGCAGTTTGGGCGAGGGAATCTACGAGCAGTACTTC.

The chain employs TRBV5-1 and TRBJ1-3; D unclear. CDR1 and CDR2 (germline): SGHRS, YFSETQ. The length of the CDR3 is 15 residues. The ends were cut back, 0 bases at V and 5 bases at J, with 12 bases in the middle. CDR3 loop: CASSLDSSSRNTIYF. The CDR3 nucleotides read TGCGCCAGCAGCTTGGATTCCAGCTCGCGAAACACCATATATTTT.

V usage is TRBV4-3 and J usage is TRBJ2-7; the D gene is possibly TRBD1 (5 bases). In germline, CDR1 is LGHNA, CDR2 YSLEER. With 5 bases removed from V and 2 bases from J, the gap between germline ends came to 13 bases. This CDR3 has 14 amino acids. The DNA of the CDR3 is TGCGCCAGCAGCTCCCGCGAAGGGGCCTACGAGCAGTACTTC. It yields the protein CASSSREGAYEQYF.

This clonotype was counted a few times. CDR3 DNA: TGCAGTGCTAGAGTAAACCTAGGGTACTACGAGCAGTACTTC. This gives the protein CSARVNLGYYEQYF. The genes are TRBV20-1 and TRBJ2-7; D is ambiguous. This CDR3 spans 14 amino acids. The germline V gene encodes CDR1 DFQATT and CDR2 SNEGSKA (reference sequence). V was shortened by 1 base and J by 3 bases, with 13 bases between the two germline ends.

This chain uses TRBV9 with TRBJ1-5, with TRBD1 matching 9 bases. CDR1 and CDR2 (germline): SGDLS, YYNGEE. The CDR3 has 14 residues. Trimming at V came to 3 bases and at J to 6 bases, leaving 4 bases not matched to a gene. CDR3 loop: CASSAGQGLQPQHF. DNA of the CDR3: TGTGCCAGCAGCGCGGGACAGGGACTTCAGCCCCAGCATTTT.

This chain uses TRBV5-1 with TRBJ2-7, with 8 nucleotides matching TRBD1. V was clipped by 2 bases and J by 6 bases; unmatched bases: 1. Germline CDR1 reads SGHRS; CDR2 reads YFSETQ. This CDR3 spans 12 amino acids. In nucleotides, the CDR3 is TGCGCCAGCAGCTTTGACAGGGGCGAGCAGTACTTC. Amino acid sequence: CASSFDRGEQYF.

The chain uses TRBV3-1 and TRBJ1-5, with 11 nucleotides matching TRBD1. V trimming: 7 bases; J trimming: 3 bases; junction bases outside the gene matches: 5. Germline CDR1 LGHDT, CDR2 YNNKEL (reference sequence). The CDR3 has 15 residues. The CDR3 DNA is TGTGCCAGCACCCAGGGACAGGGGGTCAATCAGCCCCAGCATTTT. Translated: CASTQGQGVNQPQHF.

This chain uses TRBV7-9 with TRBJ1-2, with D possibly being TRBD1 (5 bases). V gave up 7 bases and J gave up 8 bases, with 14 bases separating them. Germline lookup yields CDR1 SEHNR and CDR2 FQNEAQ (reference sequence). The length of the CDR3 is 12 residues. CDR3 nucleotide sequence: TGTGCCAGCACCACGCGGGGGGACGGCTACACCTTC. This gives the protein CASTTRGDGYTF.

The chain couples TRBV27 to TRBJ2-5, with 8 bases aligning to TRBD2. Trimming cost V 6 bases and J 2 bases; bases outside gene matches: 5. This CDR3 is built from 14 residues. From germline, CDR1 is MNHEY and CDR2 SMNVEV (reference sequence). The CDR3 bases are TGTGCCAGCAGGTGGCGCGGGGGGCAAGAGACCCAGTACTTC. This gives the protein CASRWRGGQETQYF.

This clonotype was detected only a few times. V is TRBV7-2 and J is TRBJ2-1; 8 bases map to TRBD2. CDR1 and CDR2 (germline): SGHTA, FQGNSA. CDR3 length: 15 residues. J gave up 4 bases and V 6 bases, and 8 bases lay outside the gene matches. The CDR3 here is CASRPTSGLYNEQFF. The CDR3 region has the DNA TGTGCCAGCAGACCTACTAGCGGACTTTACAATGAGCAGTTCTTC.

This chain uses TRBV7-2 with TRBJ1-1, with TRBD1 matching over 7 bases. There are 15 residues in the CDR3. Germline CDR1 and CDR2: SGHTA and FQGNSA. V was pared by 3 bases and J by 1 base, with 5 bases of the junction left unmatched. CDR3 nucleotides: TGTGCCAGCAGCTTGCGACAGGGCTCGAACACTGAAGCTTTCTTT. Residues: CASSLRQGSNTEAFF.

The chain employs TRBV15 and TRBJ2-3, with D perhaps TRBD2 (6 bases). Germline CDR1 and CDR2: LNHNV and YYDKDF (reference sequence). CDR3 length: 16 amino acids. The V end was cut by 3 bases, the J end by 3 bases, with 16 bases between. The CDR3 sequence is CATSSREDRWTDTQYF. The CDR3, as DNA: TGTGCCACCAGCAGCAGGGAGGATAGATGGACAGATACGCAGTATTTT.

This rearrangement joins TRBV9 to TRBJ2-4; 10 bases agree with TRBD1. Per germline, CDR1 SGDLS and CDR2 YYNGEE. The CDR3 is made up of 18 amino acids. The ends lost 4 bases at V and 8 bases at J; junction bases unmatched: 18. This CDR3 is CASSLTPGQGSLVDIQYF. The CDR3, as DNA: TGTGCCAGCAGCCTCACTCCGGGACAGGGGAGTTTAGTGGACATTCAGTACTTC. Combining the CDR3 with reference TRBV9 and TRBJ2-4 gives the whole variable domain DSGVTQTPKHLITATGQRVTLRCSPRSGDLSVYWYQQSLDQGLQFLIQYYNGEERAKGNILERFSAQQFPDLHSELNLSSLELGDSALYFCASSLTPGQGSLVDIQYFGAGTRLSVL.

A few counts support this clonotype. CDR3 protein: CAWRFLWRNQETQYF. The CDR3 nucleotides read TGTGCCTGGAGGTTTCTCTGGCGGAACCAAGAGACCCAGTACTTC. V and J are TRBV30 and TRBJ2-5; D unresolved. Germline CDR1 and CDR2: GTSNPN and SVGIG (reference sequence). The V gene lost 3 bases and the J gene lost 0 bases, with 14 bases spanning the gap. There are 15 residues in the CDR3. Variable domain in full (rest from reference TRBV30 and TRBJ2-5): SQTIHQWPATLVQPVGSPLSLECTVEGTSNPNLYWYRQAAGRGLQLLFYSVGIGQISSEVPQNLSASRPQDRQFILSSKKLLLSDSGFYLCAWRFLWRNQETQYFGPGTRLLVL.

The V call is TRBV10-3, the J call TRBJ2-2; 7 positions match TRBD1. Germline assignment: CDR1 ENHRY and CDR2 SYGVKD. The length of the CDR3 is 19 residues. Trimming at V came to 2 bases and at J to 0 bases, leaving 12 bases not matched to a gene. The CDR3: CAISEENTGAFPNTGELFF. The CDR3 nucleotides read TGTGCCATCAGTGAGGAAAATACAGGGGCTTTTCCGAACACCGGGGAGCTGTTTTTT.